Listed below are T cell receptor beta chains from one sample, sequenced in a study of OX40 agonist ivuxolimab in advanced cancers. The assay was immunoSEQ multiplex PCR, and TCRdb's table has in-frame clones only and misses some. The profile shows some 28,000 clones, around 86% of them singletons. The sample here was CD4+ or CD8+ T cells sorted from blood, taken in a trial of the OX40 agonist ivuxolimab. Receptors were obtained from an adult with an advanced solid tumor such as melanoma, head and neck, liver or kidney cancer. Both conserved end residues are part of each CDR3. A D gene is named only where the DNA matches it firmly. Clone size is shown for a subset of rows, as once, few, many or a class of expanded clone.

clone_size	v_call	d_call	j_call	cdr3_nt	cdr3_aa
-	TRBV25-1	TRBD2	TRBJ2-7	TGTGCCAGCAGCCCCGGGACTAGCGTTGAGCAGTACTTC	CASSPGTSVEQYF
-	TRBV7-9	TRBD2	TRBJ2-7	TGTGCCAGCAGCCTGGCGGGGGATGAGCAGTACTTC	CASSLAGDEQYF
-	TRBV2	-	TRBJ1-2	TGTGCCAGAGGGGTACGGGAAAACTATGGCTACACCTTC	CARGVRENYGYTF
-	TRBV7-2	-	TRBJ2-7	TGTGCCAGCAGTTCCCAGGGTTGGGAGCAGTACTTC	CASSSQGWEQYF
-	TRBV7-9	-	TRBJ2-7	TGTGCCAGCAGCCAATCGACAGAGGGCCCCTACGAGCAGTACTTC	CASSQSTEGPYEQYF
-	TRBV7-9	TRBD1	TRBJ2-2	TGTGCCAGCAGCGAGACAGGGGTCAGTGCCGGGGAGCTGTTTTTT	CASSETGVSAGELFF
-	TRBV9	-	TRBJ2-2	TGTGCCAGTAGACAGGAACCCGGGGAGCTGTTTTTT	CASRQEPGELFF
-	TRBV4-1	-	TRBJ2-1	TGCGCCAGCAGCCAATTGACGGACTACAATGAGCAGTTCTTC	CASSQLTDYNEQFF
-	TRBV27	-	TRBJ2-7	TGTGCCAGCAGTCCAGGGAGAACCTACGAGCAGTACTTC	CASSPGRTYEQYF
-	TRBV2	-	TRBJ1-2	TGTGCCAGCAGTGCAGGAGACCCAATGAGCTACACCTTC	CASSAGDPMSYTF
-	TRBV7-2	TRBD2	TRBJ2-1	TGTGCCAGCTGGGAGGGCGGGGGATACAATGAGCAGTTCTTC	CASWEGGGYNEQFF
-	TRBV11-2	-	TRBJ2-1	TGTGCCAGCAGCTTAGTGAGCAGTGGGGGGACACGTTACAATGAGCAGTTCTTC	CASSLVSSGGTRYNEQFF
-	TRBV27	-	TRBJ2-5	TGTGCCAGCAGTTTATCGGCCCAAAAGACCCAGTACTTC	CASSLSAQKTQYF
-	TRBV11-3	-	TRBJ2-7	TGTGCCAGCAGCCACCGGGACGGGACCTACGAGCAGTACTTC	CASSHRDGTYEQYF
-	TRBV28	-	TRBJ1-2	TGTGCCAGCAATCTACCCGCCCCAGGCGGCTATGGCTACACCTTC	CASNLPAPGGYGYTF
-	TRBV4-1	-	TRBJ1-1	TGCGCCAGCAGCCAACGTCGGACTGGGGTAAACTCGAACACTGAAGCTTTCTTT	CASSQRRTGVNSNTEAFF
-	TRBV10-2	TRBD2	TRBJ2-7	TGCGCCAGCAGTGGGGGACCGGGACTAGTAGACTACGAGCAGTACTTC	CASSGGPGLVDYEQYF
-	TRBV7-9	-	TRBJ1-1	TGTGCCAGCAGTACCGGGGGGGACCTTGAAGCTTTCTTT	CASSTGGDLEAFF
-	TRBV7-9	-	TRBJ2-2	TGTGCCAGCAGCTTAGTGGTACCGAACACCGGGGAGCTGTTTTTT	CASSLVVPNTGELFF
-	TRBV6-4	-	TRBJ1-6	TGTGCCAGCAGTGAAACGGACTGGGATAATTCACCCCTCCACTTT	CASSETDWDNSPLHF
-	TRBV27	-	TRBJ1-1	TGTGCCAGCAGTGGGACCGTTCACACTGAAGCTTTCTTT	CASSGTVHTEAFF
-	TRBV7-8	-	TRBJ2-1	TGTGCCAGCAGCCGCTCCTCCCGAGTAGACCTAGCGCCGAACTACAATGAGCAGTTCTTC	CASSRSSRVDLAPNYNEQFF
once	TRBV6-5	-	TRBJ1-2	TGTGCCAGCTGGACAGTTGCTAACTATGGCTACACCTTC	CASWTVANYGYTF
once	TRBV7-9	-	TRBJ1-1	TGTGCCAGCAGCCGGCAATACGGCGTGGGAAGAGCCACTGAAGCTTTCTTT	CASSRQYGVGRATEAFF
few	TRBV19	TRBD1	TRBJ1-5	TGTGCCACCAGGGCCGACAGGGTGAGCAATCAGCCCCAGCATTTT	CATRADRVSNQPQHF
-	TRBV11-2	-	TRBJ2-2	TGTGCCAGCAGAACAAACACCGGGGAGCTGTTTTTT	CASRTNTGELFF
-	TRBV19	TRBD1	TRBJ1-1	TGTGCCAGTAGTAGCGACAGGGACCCTGAAGCTTTCTTT	CASSSDRDPEAFF
-	TRBV7-9	-	TRBJ1-6	TGTGCCAGCAGCTCCCAGACTTCGACCGGATATGGTTCACCCCTCCACTTT	CASSSQTSTGYGSPLHF
once	TRBV11-2	-	TRBJ2-7	TGTGCCAGCAGCTCAGCTTACGAGCAGTACTTC	CASSSAYEQYF
once	TRBV30	-	TRBJ2-1	TGTGCCTGGACGCCAACTCCCTACAATGAGCAGTTCTTC	CAWTPTPYNEQFF
-	TRBV2	-	TRBJ1-2	TGTGCCAGCAGTGAATGGCGGGCTGGCTACACCTTC	CASSEWRAGYTF
-	TRBV27	-	TRBJ2-7	TGTGCCAGCGCGCGATCCGGGGCCTCCTACGAGCAGTACTTC	CASARSGASYEQYF
-	TRBV5-8	-	TRBJ1-2	TGTGCCAGCAGCTTAGTATCGCTCGTGGATGGCTACACCTTC	CASSLVSLVDGYTF
-	TRBV27	-	TRBJ2-5	TGTGCCAGCAGTTACACCGGGACCCGCGGGGAGACCCAGTACTTC	CASSYTGTRGETQYF
-	TRBV28	-	TRBJ2-4	TGTGCCAGCAGTTTTCTGGACTTTTCGCGCGAAAACATTCAGTACTTC	CASSFLDFSRENIQYF
-	TRBV28	TRBD1	TRBJ1-2	TGTGCCAGCAGTTACCGGACAGGGGGTATCTATGGCTACACCTTC	CASSYRTGGIYGYTF
-	TRBV2	-	TRBJ1-5	TGTGCCAGCAGTGAAGTTGGCAGGCAGCCCCAGCATTTT	CASSEVGRQPQHF
-	TRBV6-4	-	TRBJ1-1	TGTGCCAGCAGAACCGGGATGAACACTGAAGCTTTCTTT	CASRTGMNTEAFF
-	TRBV6-1	TRBD1	TRBJ1-5	TGTGCCAGCACCAAGGACAGGGGTGCCAATCAGCCCCAGCATTTT	CASTKDRGANQPQHF
few	TRBV19	-	TRBJ1-6	TGTGCCAGTGCGGGAGGTACAGGGTCGGTGGGCTCCTATAATTCACCCCTCCACTTT	CASAGGTGSVGSYNSPLHF
-	TRBV7-9	TRBD1	TRBJ2-3	TGTGCCAGCAGCTTGACCGGGACAGGGGTTGCAGATACGCAGTATTTT	CASSLTGTGVADTQYF
-	TRBV19	TRBD1	TRBJ2-3	TGTGCCAGTAGTGGACCGGGACAGGGGATTTTCTGGAACACAGATACGCAGTATTTT	CASSGPGQGIFWNTDTQYF
-	TRBV10-3	-	TRBJ2-5	TGTGCCATCAGTGAGTCTAGCGAGACCCAGTACTTC	CAISESSETQYF
-	TRBV29-1	-	TRBJ2-7	TGCAGCGTTGAGCTCCGACAGCCACCCTACTACGAGCAGTACTTC	CSVELRQPPYYEQYF
-	TRBV7-2	-	TRBJ2-1	TGTGCCAGCATCACAACTCCTCAGGGTCCCTACAATGAGCAGTTCTTC	CASITTPQGPYNEQFF
-	TRBV2	TRBD2	TRBJ2-5	TGTGCCAGCAGTGAAGCGCTTACTAGCGGGGGTTACAAAGAGACCCAGTACTTC	CASSEALTSGGYKETQYF
-	TRBV6-9	-	TRBJ2-1	TGTGCCAGCAGTATCACGGAGAGCTCCTACAATGAGCAGTTCTTC	CASSITESSYNEQFF
-	TRBV29-1	-	TRBJ1-1	TGCAGCGTTGACGGACAGACCCCTGAAGCTTTCTTT	CSVDGQTPEAFF
-	TRBV11-1	-	TRBJ1-1	TGTGCCAGCAGCCCGGACATCCGTAACACTGAAGCTTTCTTT	CASSPDIRNTEAFF
-	TRBV4-1	-	TRBJ1-4	TGCGCCAGCAGCCAAGATGGGGAAAAACTGTTTTTT	CASSQDGEKLFF
-	TRBV2	-	TRBJ1-4	TGTGCCAGCTCCCGGGTCGAAATTAATGAAAAACTGTTTTTT	CASSRVEINEKLFF